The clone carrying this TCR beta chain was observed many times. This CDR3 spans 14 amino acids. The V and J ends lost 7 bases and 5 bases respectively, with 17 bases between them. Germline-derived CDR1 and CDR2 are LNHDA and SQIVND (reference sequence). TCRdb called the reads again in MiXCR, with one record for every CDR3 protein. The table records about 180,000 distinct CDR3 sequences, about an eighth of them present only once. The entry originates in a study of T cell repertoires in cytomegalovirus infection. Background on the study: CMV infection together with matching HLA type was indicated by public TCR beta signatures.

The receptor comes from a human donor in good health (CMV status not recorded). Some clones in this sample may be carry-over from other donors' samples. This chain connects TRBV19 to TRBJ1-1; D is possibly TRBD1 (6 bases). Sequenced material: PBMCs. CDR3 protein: CASTPLGGGTEAFF. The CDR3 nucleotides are TGTGCCAGTACTCCACTGGGAGGGGGTACTGAAGCTTTCTTT.